These T cell receptor beta chains were read from a single sample in a study of Ad26.COV2.S vaccination and SARS-CoV-2 variants. Sequenced by immunoSEQ multiplex PCR; TCRdb stores in-frame clones only, minus some. This table has about 380,000 clones, 83% appearing once. The sequencing here drew on peripheral blood, taken in a trial of Ad26.COV2.S vaccine versus placebo. Receptors were obtained from a person between 18 and 65 years old who received the Ad26.COV2.S COVID-19 vaccine or a placebo. The CDR3 runs from the conserved cysteine through the conserved F or W. Each record gives: D gene, J gene, V gene, clone size, CDR3 protein, CDR3 DNA. D genes are given only for firm matches. Clone size is given for some rows only: seen once, a few or many times, or a class if the clone is expanded.

-	TRBJ2-7	TRBV12-3/TRBV12-4	-	CASSIAYEQYF	TGTGCCAGCAGTATCGCCTACGAGCAGTACTTC
-	TRBJ1-1	TRBV19	-	CASSIGTTVMNTEAFF	TGTGCCAGTAGTATCGGTACCACAGTCATGAACACTGAAGCTTTCTTT
-	TRBJ1-3	TRBV28	-	CASSTGYENTIYF	TGTGCCAGTAGCACAGGGTACGAAAACACCATATATTTT
-	TRBJ1-1	TRBV6-4	few	CASSDSIGKGSEAFF	TGTGCCAGCAGTGACTCGATCGGCAAAGGGTCTGAAGCTTTCTTT
TRBD2	TRBJ2-5	TRBV4-1	once	CASSLTSGGGETQYF	TGCGCCAGCAGCCTGACTAGCGGGGGTGGAGAGACCCAGTACTTC
TRBD2	TRBJ2-4	TRBV2	-	CASNPWGLADAKNIQYF	TGTGCCAGCAACCCATGGGGTCTAGCGGATGCCAAAAACATTCAGTACTTC
-	TRBJ2-7	TRBV5-4	-	CASSVDSLSYEQYF	TGTGCCAGCAGCGTAGACAGCCTCTCCTACGAGCAGTACTTC
-	TRBJ2-5	TRBV29-1	few	CSVRTGYQETQYF	TGCAGCGTCCGAACGGGGTACCAAGAGACCCAGTACTTC
-	TRBJ2-5	TRBV4-3	-	CASSQEGNYLETQYF	TGCGCCAGCAGCCAAGAGGGAAATTATCTTGAGACCCAGTACTTC
TRBD2	TRBJ2-3	TRBV19	once	CASSGSGSHTDTQYF	TGTGCCAGTAGTGGTAGCGGGTCCCACACAGATACGCAGTATTTT
-	TRBJ2-1	TRBV15	-	CATSGPMGGNEQFF	TGTGCCACCAGCGGACCCATGGGTGGGAATGAGCAGTTCTTC
-	TRBJ1-2	TRBV6-5	-	CASSYSQGYGYTF	TGTGCCAGCAGTTACTCTCAGGGCTATGGCTACACCTTC
TRBD1	TRBJ2-7	TRBV6-1	-	CASSEVTGQGAYEQYF	TGTGCCAGCAGTGAGGTGACGGGACAGGGGGCATACGAGCAGTACTTC
-	TRBJ2-7	TRBV11-2	-	CASSLGRPGAIQYF	TGTGCCAGCAGCTTAGGACGGCCGGGGGCGATTCAGTACTTC
-	TRBJ2-5	TRBV4-2	-	CASSQGRTSQETQYF	TGTGCCAGCAGCCAAGGCAGGACCAGCCAAGAGACCCAGTACTTC
-	TRBJ2-7	TRBV6-2/TRBV6-3	once	CASSFRGSYSYEQYF	TGTGCCAGCAGTTTTCGAGGGAGTTACTCCTACGAGCAGTACTTC
-	TRBJ1-5	TRBV27	-	CASSPGGPNQPQHF	TGTGCCAGCAGTCCTGGCGGACCCAATCAGCCCCAGCATTTT
-	TRBJ1-5	TRBV19	-	CASSRVNSNQPQHF	TGTGCCAGTAGTCGGGTGAATAGCAATCAGCCCCAGCATTTT
-	TRBJ1-6	TRBV10-3	-	CAISESTVVGGNGDSPLHF	TGTGCCATCAGTGAGTCAACGGTTGTTGGGGGAAACGGGGATTCACCCCTCCACTTT
-	TRBJ2-5	TRBV24-1	few	CATSDHRQDWGTQYF	TGTGCCACCAGTGATCATCGACAGGACTGGGGGACCCAGTACTTC
-	TRBJ1-1	TRBV19	-	CASSWGQNTEAFF	TGTGCCAGTAGTTGGGGGCAAAACACTGAAGCTTTCTTT
-	TRBJ1-2	TRBV11-2	-	CASSFGKGVTYGYTF	TGTGCCAGCAGCTTTGGGAAAGGGGTGACCTATGGCTACACCTTC
-	TRBJ2-1	TRBV4-2	-	CASSQDPSPGGHEQFF	TGTGCCAGCAGCCAAGATCCATCCCCCGGGGGCCATGAGCAGTTCTTC
-	TRBJ1-5	TRBV18	few	CASSPPSAGGLGNQPQHF	TGTGCCAGCTCACCACCGAGCGCAGGAGGACTGGGCAATCAGCCCCAGCATTTT
TRBD1	TRBJ1-1	TRBV5-1	-	CASSKSQGARGTEAFF	TGCGCCAGCAGTAAGAGCCAGGGGGCGCGGGGGACTGAAGCTTTCTTT
-	TRBJ2-7	TRBV27	-	CATHKWEASSYEQYF	TGTGCCACGCACAAATGGGAGGCTAGCTCCTACGAGCAGTACTTC
TRBD2	TRBJ2-1	TRBV5-5	-	CASSRPGLAGAQEQFF	TGTGCCAGCAGCCGCCCGGGACTAGCGGGGGCCCAGGAGCAGTTCTTC
-	TRBJ1-2	TRBV2	-	CASSESRVANYGYTF	TGTGCCAGCAGTGAATCACGGGTGGCTAACTATGGCTACACCTTC
TRBD1	TRBJ2-5	TRBV19	-	CASSTTGAGETQYF	TGTGCCAGTTCGACTACAGGGGCGGGAGAGACCCAGTACTTC
-	TRBJ1-1	TRBV6-5	-	CASSYTTGNTEAFF	TGTGCCAGCAGTTACACCACAGGGAACACTGAAGCTTTCTTT
-	TRBJ1-5	TRBV6-5	-	CASSRRSSSNQPQHF	TGTGCCAGCAGTCGCAGGAGTTCTAGCAATCAGCCCCAGCATTTT
-	TRBJ1-2	TRBV29-1	-	CSVGDYYGYTF	TGCAGCGTCGGGGATTACTATGGCTACACCTTC
-	TRBJ1-3	TRBV6-6	-	CASSLFHQGDSGNTIYF	TGTGCCAGCAGTCTTTTTCACCAGGGTGACTCTGGAAACACCATATATTTT
-	TRBJ2-1	TRBV7-3	-	CASSLFSGPLYNEQFF	TGTGCCAGCAGCTTATTCTCGGGGCCTCTCTACAATGAGCAGTTCTTC
TRBD1	TRBJ2-7	TRBV4-2	-	CASSQSPGQGAYEQYF	TGTGCCAGCAGTCAATCTCCGGGACAGGGGGCCTACGAGCAGTACTTC
TRBD1	TRBJ2-1	TRBV2	-	CASSSGTGVMGEQFF	TGTGCCAGCAGTTCCGGGACAGGGGTAATGGGCGAGCAGTTCTTC
TRBD2	TRBJ2-1	TRBV9	once	CASSVGIRLAGGDEQFF	TGTGCCAGCAGCGTAGGGATCAGACTAGCGGGAGGTGATGAGCAGTTCTTC
TRBD2	TRBJ2-5	TRBV3-1/TRBV3-2	-	CASSQEPSGEGETQYF	TGTGCCAGCAGCCAAGAACCTAGCGGGGAGGGGGAGACCCAGTACTTC
-	TRBJ1-1	TRBV4-3	-	CASANRLEAEAFF	TGCGCCAGCGCCAATCGTCTTGAAGCTGAAGCTTTCTTT
-	TRBJ2-1	TRBV9	-	CASSVRGAAYNEQFF	TGTGCCAGCAGCGTAAGGGGGGCGGCCTACAATGAGCAGTTCTTC
TRBD1	TRBJ2-3	TRBV7-2	-	CASSRTGPGNTQYF	TGTGCCAGCAGCCGGACAGGACCGGGTAATACGCAGTATTTT